A selection of T cell receptor beta chains follows, all from one sample in a study of blood T cell repertoires in COVID-19. Clones were sequenced by immunoSEQ multiplex PCR, and TCRdb holds only the in-frame ones, with some missing. The data show roughly 150,000 clones, with about nine tenths seen just once and approximately 3.7% held by the top ten. Sequenced material: PBMCs or T cells enriched from blood (not recorded which). The receptors come from a woman between 40 and 50 years old who had been exposed to COVID-19. Both conserved end residues are part of each CDR3. A D gene is named only where the DNA matches it firmly. Clone sizes are given selectively: once, few, many, or a class where the clone is expanded.

.	TRBV18	TRBD2	TRBJ2-7	TGTGCCAGCTCACTCCGGACTAGCGGGAGGGCCGTACGGGTCGAGCAGTACTTC	CASSLRTSGRAVRVEQYF
.	TRBV5-8	.	TRBJ2-7	TGTGCCAGCAGCTTGACAGACGGCGAGCAGTACTTC	CASSLTDGEQYF
.	TRBV3-1/TRBV3-2	TRBD1	TRBJ2-7	TGTGCCAGCAGCCAAGCGGGGGACAGGGGTTACGAGCAGTACTTC	CASSQAGDRGYEQYF
.	TRBV29-1	.	TRBJ1-2	TGCAGCGTCGAGGCTAACTATGGCTACACCTTC	CSVEANYGYTF
.	TRBV28	.	TRBJ2-5	TGTGCCAGCAGTTCGGGGGACAGCGGGGAGACCCAGTACTTC	CASSSGDSGETQYF
.	TRBV9	TRBD2	TRBJ2-7	TGTGCCAGCAGTCGGACTAGCGGGGGCACTTTGGAGCAGTACTTC	CASSRTSGGTLEQYF
.	TRBV10-3	.	TRBJ2-7	TGTGCCATCAGTGAGCCCTTTGGACAGCACTACGAGCAGTACTTC	CAISEPFGQHYEQYF
.	TRBV5-1	.	TRBJ1-1	TGCGCCAGCAGCTTGGACACCACATCGAACACTGAAGCTTTCTTT	CASSLDTTSNTEAFF
.	TRBV5-4	TRBD1	TRBJ2-7	TGTGCCAGCAGCTTTCAGGGGGCAGACGAGCAGTACTTC	CASSFQGADEQYF
.	TRBV29-1	TRBD2	TRBJ2-2	TGCAGCGCGGCGGCTAGCGGGAGGAGGAACACCGGGGAGCTGTTTTTT	CSAAASGRRNTGELFF
.	TRBV9	.	TRBJ2-1	TGTGCCAGCAGTACAAAGGGACGGGAGGGGGCCCATGAGCAGTTCTTC	CASSTKGREGAHEQFF
many	TRBV6-5	TRBD1	TRBJ2-7	TGTGCCAGCAGTTACTGGACAGGGAGCTCCTACGAGCAGTACTTC	CASSYWTGSSYEQYF
.	TRBV5-1	.	TRBJ1-1	TGCGCCAGCAGCTTGTACAGTGAAGCTTTCTTT	CASSLYSEAFF
.	TRBV6-2/TRBV6-3	TRBD1	TRBJ2-2	TGTGCCAGCAGTTACCACCGGGGACAGTTATACACCGGGGAGCTGTTTTTT	CASSYHRGQLYTGELFF
.	TRBV27	TRBD1	TRBJ2-2	TGTGCCAGCAGGCCGGGGACAGGGTGGGCCGGGGAGCTGTTTTTT	CASRPGTGWAGELFF
.	TRBV7-9	.	TRBJ1-5	TGTGCCAGCAGCACCGAGACCTCTAGGCAGCCCCAGCATTTT	CASSTETSRQPQHF
.	TRBV5-1	TRBD2	TRBJ2-5	TGCGCCAGCAGCTTGTCCGCTAGCGGACTGGGGGAGACCCAGTACTTC	CASSLSASGLGETQYF
.	TRBV3-1/TRBV3-2	TRBD2	TRBJ2-1	TGTGCCAGCAGCCAAGTTACGGGAGGGCTCAATGAGCAGTTCTTC	CASSQVTGGLNEQFF
.	TRBV11-3	.	TRBJ2-2	TGTGCCAGCAGCCCCCTAACCGGGGAGCTGTTTTTT	CASSPLTGELFF
.	TRBV25-1	.	TRBJ1-1	TGTGCCAGCAGTGAATTAGACGGGAGACCTGAAGCTTTCTTT	CASSELDGRPEAFF
.	TRBV2	.	TRBJ1-5	TGTGCCAGCAGTTTGGGACAACAGCCCCAGCATTTT	CASSLGQQPQHF
.	TRBV5-1	TRBD1	TRBJ1-2	TGCGCCAGCAGCGAACACTCGACAGGGGGCGGCTATGGCTACACCTTC	CASSEHSTGGGYGYTF
.	TRBV28	TRBD2	TRBJ2-7	TGTGCCAGCAGTATAAGGGGTGGACTAGCGGGAGGTAGCGAGCAGTACTTC	CASSIRGGLAGGSEQYF
.	TRBV2	TRBD1	TRBJ1-1	TGTGCCAGCAGTCAGGACAGGTCGAACACTGAAGCTTTCTTT	CASSQDRSNTEAFF
.	TRBV9	.	TRBJ1-3	TGTGCCAGCAGCGTAGGAAGGGGCAGCTTGACTGGAAACACCATATATTTT	CASSVGRGSLTGNTIYF
.	TRBV3-1/TRBV3-2	.	TRBJ2-7	TGTGCCAGCAGCCTAACCTACGGGACATCTTTCTACGAGCAGTACTTC	CASSLTYGTSFYEQYF
.	TRBV19	.	TRBJ1-3	TGTGCCAGTAGTATAGTACAGACCATCTTCTCTGGAAACACCATATATTTT	CASSIVQTIFSGNTIYF
.	TRBV29-1	.	TRBJ1-3	TGCAGCGTTGAAAGGGGCGTCTCCATATATTTT	CSVERGVSIYF
.	TRBV11-3	.	TRBJ2-2	TGTGCCAGCAGCCCCGGACAGAGAAACACCGGGGAGCTGTTTTTT	CASSPGQRNTGELFF
.	TRBV28	.	TRBJ2-7	TGTGCCAGCAGGTACAGCTCCTACGAGCAGTACTTC	CASRYSSYEQYF
.	TRBV24-1	TRBD1	TRBJ1-1	TGTGCCACCAGTGATCCGATACAGGGGGACACTGAAGCTTTCTTT	CATSDPIQGDTEAFF
once	TRBV7-9	TRBD1	TRBJ1-4	TGTGCCAGCAGCTCACAGGGGGCAGAGGAAAAACTGTTTTTT	CASSSQGAEEKLFF
.	TRBV18	.	TRBJ1-1	TGTGCCAGCTCACCACGAGGGGAGGTTCTTTTCTTT	CASSPRGEVLFF
.	TRBV21-1	.	TRBJ2-1	TGTGCCAGCAGCAAGGGACTAGCGGCCTCCTCCGGGAATGAGCAGTTCTTC	CASSKGLAASSGNEQFF